This paragraph reports one TCR beta chain. What this receptor recognizes is not known. Base qualities were left out, and no much larger clone turns up one base away. This sample was included in a study of shared clonotypes between healthy human individuals (dated by TCRdb to the early 2020s). About the full investigation: The cohort comprised a couple of women and a few men aged 18 to 49 years. For each donor, CD4 naive and CD4 memory were each run on three plates, CD8 naive on two plates, and CD8 memory on one plate. Between about 0.9 and 9 billion PBMCs per donor were obtained by leukapheresis. Different laboratories and diverse techniques were used to prepare libraries and sequence TCR repertoires, to increase sequencing depth and limit assay-specific biases. Blood TCR repertoires of five healthy adults were deeply sequenced to estimate repertoire size and the extent of clonotype sharing between individuals.

The donors were healthy, HIV-negative adults who had no recently reported acute infections or vaccinations. Only Caucasian adults living in Nashville, Tennessee, USA were represented among the donors. CD4+ T cells were enriched by magnetic negative selection; naive cells were then positively selected on CD45RA, and the negative fraction formed the memory subset. Blood was collected by leukapheresis, and PBMCs were isolated by Ficoll-Histopaque density gradient centrifugation and then cryopreserved in liquid nitrogen vapor phase. Purity and quantity of every magnetically sorted T cell population were checked by analytical flow cytometry. From each sorted fraction, genomic DNA was isolated and quantified by UV absorbance on a Nanodrop 2000c. Using the deep immunoSEQ assay, multiplex PCR amplified TCR CDR3 regions from genomic DNA. For each cell subset, the extracted genomic DNA was distributed evenly across all wells of several immunoSEQ 96-well plates, and each plate served as one replicate. For sorted subsets, around 200 ng genomic DNA, equal to tens of thousands of T cell genomes, was loaded into each replicate PCR. The purified libraries were quantified using a Qubit 3.0 fluorometer, sized with a Bioanalyzer 2100, and then quantified again using the KAPA Library Quantification kit. Every immunoSEQ 96-well plate was sequenced on a dedicated single-read 150-cycle Illumina NextSeq 550 flow cell. The authors' pipeline ran thus. Because only junctional sequences without quality scores were contained in the immunoSEQ output, filtering matching that applied to full-length reads could not be performed. Sequences were annotated with PyIR, a Python wrapper for IgBLAST v1.9, using IMGT germline references to assign V/J genes and CDR3. Reads with weak V/J assignments (E-value above 1e-6), missing CDR3, stop codons, out-of-frame junctions, or ambiguous translated residues were removed. V3J clonotypes were defined as sequences sharing an identical inferred V gene, J gene, and CDR3 amino acid sequence. Percentage overlap between repertoires was calculated by dividing the number of shared unique clonotypes by the size of the smaller repertoire. Repertoire richness was assessed with RTK rarefaction, the Chao1 estimator, and Recon v2.1 estimates of unobserved clonotypes. For all TCRbeta clonotypes obtained by the gDNA method from a few donors, generation probabilities were computed with OLGA. Drawn from immuneACCESS, this table holds only the in-frame rearrangements with V and J called that TCRdb kept. Clones are partly lost; checked studies trace under half to an unresolved V gene and leave the rest unexplained. V and J calls and clone size are copied from that table; D and trimming were computed from the DNA. The sample records 600,000 to 750,000 clones, about two thirds of which are singletons. The top ten constitute roughly 1.8% of the sample.

The full study reports these points: Rarefaction of sorted-subset datasets indicated incomplete sequencing despite the large sequencing depth. Based on pairwise subsampling, the degree of clonotype sharing among donors was expected to be affected by sequencing depth. Sharing across several donors was observed for roughly 5.4% of naive CD4, less than 4% of naive CD8, about 2.3% of memory CD4, and approximately 0.41% of memory CD8 clonotypes. Naive subsets generally had larger estimated clonotype richness than memory subsets. The small number of donors limited the genetic and exposure-history diversity represented. Sampling was restricted to blood, and TCR repertoires in tissues likely differ from the TCR repertoires found in blood. Compared with non-shared clonotypes, clonotypes shared by all four sorted-subset donors had higher generation probabilities.

CDR1 and CDR2 were assigned from the germline V gene as KGHSH and LQKENI. V has 3 bases trimmed and J has 4 bases trimmed; junction bases matching no gene number 8. The CDR3 contains 15 residues, cysteine and phenylalanine counted. CDR3 DNA only is kept here, 45 bases in frame from base 1. This TCR came from a woman aged 25 to 39 in good health. What was sequenced was memory CD4+ T cells sorted from blood. Taken with the paper, the label for cell subset or site translates to: CD45RA-negative fraction. The sequence joins TRBV18 to TRBJ1-2; 7 bases in the middle match TRBD1. The CDR3 loop reads CASSPKTGSSYGYTF. The DNA is as follows: TGTGCCAGCTCACCGAAGACAGGGTCGAGCTATGGCTACACCTTC.